The present T cell receptor beta chain was sequenced within a study of cytomegalovirus exposure and HLA in healthy donors. Points from the study as a whole: In a later analysis, DRB1 alleles had the most associated TCRs; HLA-C alleles the fewest. Being productive about 87% or about 30% of the time was typical of most TCR beta V segments in an earlier analysis.

From germline, CDR1 is MGHDK and CDR2 SYGVNS. The CDR3 totals 15 residues. With 6 bases removed from V and 4 bases from J, the gap between germline ends came to 16 bases. In the case of this clone: The antigen is not known.

The PCR had 60 Vbeta and 13 Jbeta primers. Original data processing: Later reanalysis found 75 million to 95 million unique TCR beta chains, 9 million to 12 million of them shared. The method was immunoSEQ multiplex PCR; TCRdb's version includes in-frame clones alone and lacks a portion of them. The V and J calls and clone size come from that table; D and trimming were worked out from the DNA. The sample has about 190,000 clones, 79% seen once. The rearrangement links TRBV25-1 to TRBJ2-1; D is perhaps TRBD2 (5 bases). The TCR sequence derives from a woman aged 18 to 35 in good health and CMV-seronegative. The sequencing sample was made of PBMCs. The CDR3 loop is CASREDGPLYNEQFF. The CDR3 DNA reads as TGTGCCAGCAGGGAGGATGGACCCCTTTACAATGAGCAGTTCTTC. Full variable domain (outside the CDR3, taken from reference TRBV25-1 and TRBJ2-1): EADIYQTPRYLVIGTGKKITLECSQTMGHDKMYWYQQDPGMELHLIHYSYGVNSTEKGDLSSESTVSRIRTEHFPLTLESARPSHTSQYLCASREDGPLYNEQFFGPGTRLTVL.